Each of the 7 T cell receptor beta chains below was sequenced from the same sample in a study of cytomegalovirus exposure and HLA in healthy donors. Researchers ran the PCR with 60 Vbeta and 13 Jbeta primers. TCRdb's copy holds only in-frame clones and misses some; the assay was immunoSEQ multiplex PCR. The table lists about 160,000 clones. The sample taken for sequencing was PBMCs. These receptors were taken from a young man in good health and CMV-seronegative.

This chain joins TRBV5-1 and TRBJ1-5; 9 positions agree with TRBD1. The CDR3 has 15 residues. Germline CDR1 reads SGHRS; CDR2 reads YFSETQ. Germline trimming cut 0 bases from V and 7 bases from J; bases unmatched to any gene: 5. The CDR3 here is CASSLGQGGEQPQHF. CDR3 DNA: TGCGCCAGCAGCTTGGGACAGGGGGGGGAACAGCCCCAGCATTTT.

This rearrangement joins TRBV6-4 to TRBJ2-2, with D possibly being TRBD1 (6 bases). Germline CDR1 and CDR2: MRHNA and SNTAGT. V was pared by 6 bases and J by 7 bases, with 15 bases between. CDR3 length equals 14 residues. CDR3 loop: CASRESGEIGELFF. The CDR3, as DNA: TGTGCCAGCAGGGAATCAGGGGAAATCGGGGAGCTGTTTTTT.

The chain links TRBV2 to TRBJ2-1; 8 bases line up with TRBD2. This CDR3 region has 15 residues. The junction had 6 bases not matched to a gene; V was cut back by 8 bases and J by 0 bases. Germline-derived CDR1 and CDR2 are SNHLY and FYNNEI. The CDR3 here is CASGGLAGSYNEQFF. The CDR3 DNA reads as TGTGCCAGCGGAGGGCTAGCGGGCTCCTACAATGAGCAGTTCTTC. Supplemented by reference TRBV2 and TRBJ2-1, the full variable domain reads EPEVTQTPSHQVTQMGQEVILRCVPISNHLYFYWYRQILGQKVEFLVSFYNNEISEKSEIFDDQFSVERPDGSNFTLKIRSTKLEDSAMYFCASGGLAGSYNEQFFGPGTRLTVL.

The CDR3 here is CASRGHGGEKLFF. CDR3 bases: TGTGCCAGCAGGGGACACGGTGGTGAAAAACTGTTTTTT. V usage is TRBV6-5 and J usage is TRBJ1-4; tentatively, D is TRBD1 (6 bases). The germline CDR1 and CDR2 sequences are MNHEY and SVGAGI. This CDR3 comprises 13 residues. V lost 6 bases, J lost 7 bases, and 12 bases lay in between.

V is TRBV27 and J is TRBJ1-2, with no clear D. There are 16 residues in the CDR3. The germline V and J ends were trimmed by 5 bases and 4 bases, with 20 bases remaining between them. CDR1 MNHEY and CDR2 SMNVEV come from the germline V gene (reference sequence). In DNA, the CDR3 is TGTGCCAGCAGTGGGGTTGAGGAGGGCACATCCTATGGCTACACCTTC. Translated, it gives CASSGVEEGTSYGYTF.

The chain is built from TRBV6-4 and TRBJ2-2; 10 bases are shared with TRBD2. The CDR3 has 17 residues. V dropped 2 bases and J dropped 6; count of bases not matched to a gene: 9. The germline gives CDR1 MRHNA, CDR2 SNTAGT. The CDR3 protein is CASSDPTSGITSGELFF. CDR3 nucleotide sequence: TGTGCCAGCAGTGACCCCACTAGCGGGATTACGTCCGGGGAGCTGTTTTTT.

The gene calls are TRBV18 and TRBJ2-2, with a possible D match to TRBD1 (6 bases). Germline CDR1 KGHSH, CDR2 LQKENI. Trimming took off 2 bases at V and 4 bases at J, with 11 bases between the two ends. The CDR3 extends over 15 amino acids. DNA of the CDR3: TGTGCCAGCTCACCAGCGGACAGTTCCACCGGGGAGCTGTTTTTT. Translated, it gives CASSPADSSTGELFF. Filled out from reference TRBV18 and TRBJ2-2, the complete variable domain reads NAGVMQNPRHLVRRRGQEARLRCSPMKGHSHVYWYRQLPEEGLKFMVYLQKENIIDESGMPKERFSAEFPKEGPSILRIQQVVRGDSAAYFCASSPADSSTGELFFGEGSRLTVL.